Sequencing of this T cell receptor beta chain was carried out in a study of identical twins (dated by TCRdb to about 2016). Looking at the study overall: To test whether fetal clonotypes persist, the study used deep sequencing on TCR alpha and beta repertoires from monozygotic twins, unrelated adults of various ages, and cord blood. To rule out contamination, replicate twin experiments were performed at different times with different library preparation protocols.

Counted from cysteine to phenylalanine, this CDR3 has 16 amino acids. Kept here is only the CDR3 DNA, which spans 48 bases and is read in frame from base 1. Relative to germline, V is missing 2 bases and J is missing 6 bases, with 5 bases of the junction outside any gene match. CDR1 and CDR2 (LGHDT, YNNKEL) derive from the germline V gene (reference sequence). The library was built by means of 5' RACE. TCRdb shows the sequencer as Illumina HiSeq 2000. Template switching added a universal primer binding site, and the final cDNA carried a unique molecular identifier that allowed TCR cDNA molecules to be counted accurately. Specific primers in the conserved constant-segment region were used to synthesize first-strand cDNA for the TCR alpha and beta chains. Each cDNA library was double barcoded, with a SMART-Mk sample barcode plus Illumina barcodes, to control for contamination. Two successive PCR steps introduced TruSeq adapter sequences along with Illumina sample barcodes. TCR alpha and beta cDNA libraries were sequenced on the Illumina HiSeq platform with custom primers. As for the authors' bioinformatics: Raw reads were processed with MiGEC to extract unique molecular identifiers, and MiXCR was used to determine CDR3 positions. Recombination models were inferred per individual with the repgenHMM and IGoR tools using an EM algorithm. The tcR package in R was used for shared clonotype analysis, with sharing normalized by the product of cloneset sizes. Out-of-frame nonproductive sequences were analyzed to study raw recombination free of thymic and clonal selection effects. The public reads were reanalyzed by TCRdb: fastp trimming at Q25, MiXCR alignment, in-frame beta chains only. Records with the same CDR3 protein are collapsed into one entry carrying the most frequent genes and DNA. The V and J calls reflect TCRdb's pipeline rather than the authors' work. The sample table records about 190,000 distinct CDR3 sequences; more than 15% of these occur just once. The top ten clonotypes cover 35% to 45% of the sample.

Every donor in the study was a healthy Caucasian. The twin cohort consisted of three pairs of female monozygotic twins, all aged roughly 18 to 29 years. Positive isolation kits from Invitrogen were used to isolate CD4+ and CD8+ T cell populations. The paper's findings and limits, for the study overall: Invariant T cells such as MAIT and iNKT could partly confound zero-insertion analyses, though diverse VJ usage argued against this for most clonotypes. Fewer insertions were carried by abundant cord blood beta clonotypes, a similar but weaker trend appeared in young adult naive repertoires, and no such trend appeared in memory repertoires. Compared with coincidental sharing between unrelated individuals, an excess of low generation-probability sequences was observed among out-of-frame TCR alpha sequences shared between twins. The excess sharing between twins in beta out-of-frame sequences was weaker because fewer shared sequences reduced the signal-to-noise ratio. Out-of-frame TCR alpha sharing in monozygotic twins was systematically underestimated by recombination models, whereas sharing between unrelated individuals was in agreement with the recombination models. Because the same donors could not be followed over many years, the conclusions depended on cross-sectional statistical analysis.

Comments on this clonotype: Its binding antigen is unknown. No qualities accompany the bases; no much larger clone lies one base away.

In addition, the sample was reused for a study of T cells expressing NK-cell markers. The second paper states: TCR beta-chain repertoires were profiled in sorted CD3+CD56+NKG2C+, CD3+CD56+NKG2C- and CD3+CD56-NKG2C+ T-cell subsets from fewer than 10 donors. Among the eight sequenced donors, seven were HCMV-seropositive and one was HCMV-seronegative. In several experiments an anti-gammadeltaTCR antibody was added to restrict sorting to alphabetaTCR-expressing T cells. In over five donors, the dominant CD3+CD56+NKG2C+ clonotypes were found to rank among the top 10 CD8+ clonotypes and to make up roughly 1.0-7.5% of CD8+ T cells. Those dominant clonotypes were again the most abundant among CD3+CD56-NKG2C+ cells in a few donors, at about 25-60.1%. Whether the expanded NKG2C-expressing T cell clones were specific for HCMV antigens remained unclear. The study sequenced eight donors, all healthy volunteers chosen at random: three men and five women. A commercial ELISA kit detecting HCMV-specific IgG in serum was used to determine HCMV serostatus. MIGEC was used to demultiplex reads and group reads by UMI, and MiTCR was used to assemble and quantify clonotypes. To exclude erroneous sequences, only TCR cDNA sequences supported by at least two reads were retained. The tcR package was used for downstream repertoire analysis, and clonotypes were matched between fractions using CDR3 nucleotide sequence together with V segment. VDJmatch was used to annotate antigen specificity against VDJdb, with one amino acid substitution allowed in CDR3.

Specimen: CD8+ T cells sorted from blood. The sequence was obtained from a woman in her late teens or twenties in good health. The chain links TRBV3-1 with TRBJ2-1; 12 central bases correspond to TRBD2. The CDR3 protein: CASSQPGLAGLNEQFF. The nucleotides read TGTGCCAGCAGCCAACCGGGACTAGCGGGCCTCAATGAGCAGTTCTTC.